This TCR beta chain was identified in a study of blood T cells in healthy people across ages. Healthy Russian Caucasian donors spanned ages roughly 6 to 90 years. A second PCR, run for about 7 to 12 cycles, used a sample-barcoded 5' primer plus a J-beta primer mix. MiXCR, applied by TCRdb to the 5' RACE reads, yields one record per CDR3 protein. The sample consists of 800,000 to 950,000 distinct CDR3 sequences, 25% to 35% of them appearing once. General observations from the study: There were more naive CD4+ cells and higher diversity in long-lived donors than in aged donors.

On this clonotype itself: The antigen is unknown.

These data were also filed under a second study, of T cells of mothers and their children. As that study records: RNA was extracted, and all of it went into cDNA synthesis at about 1.6 ug per 15 ul. Every mother supplied over 9 million TCR beta CDR3 reads and every child around 3 million.

This receptor was obtained from a woman between 35 and 50 years old in good health. The sequenced sample was blood.

The DNA of the CDR3 is TGTGCCAGCAGTTCCGGGACAAAGGATGAAAAACTGTTTTTT. Translation gives CASSSGTKDEKLFF. J is TRBJ1-4 and V is TRBV12-3 or TRBV12-4; perhaps TRBD1 as D (6 bases). CDR3 length: 14 amino acids. The ends were cut back, 4 bases at V and 6 bases at J, with 12 bases in the middle.